In its sample, the clone carrying this T cell receptor (beta chain) was seen once. Its target is unknown. CDR1 MNHEY and CDR2 SVGAGI come from the germline V gene. Trimming shortened V by 5 bases and J by 3 bases, and 13 bases separated the two germline ends. The CDR3 has 15 residues. Time point reported: cycle 4 day 1 (C4D1), after 6 weeks of nivolumab. Every single patient, without exception, relapsed after autologous stem cell transplantation, and brentuximab vedotin exposure varied. These data originate in a study of PD-1 blockade in classical Hodgkin lymphoma. Study-level findings and limits: Lower baseline TCR diversity marked trial partial responders and progressors.

This table comes from immunoSEQ multiplex PCR, and its TCRdb copy is limited to in-frame clones, with some not included. In the table there are roughly 42,000 clones, approximately 71% of which are singletons. The V and J genes are TRBV6-5 and TRBJ2-2; D might be TRBD2 (6 bases). The sequence came from a human donor with classical Hodgkin lymphoma. The source material was peripheral blood mononuclear cells (PBMCs), sampled before the fourth cycle of nivolumab. The CDR3 loop reads CASSKKGLYTGELFF. The CDR3 DNA sequence: TGTGCCAGCAGTAAAAAGGGACTTTACACCGGGGAGCTGTTTTTT.